This T cell receptor beta chain emerged from a study of regulatory T cells in long-lasting Graves disease. Study-wide points: There were preferences for TRBV28, TRBJ1-2 and TRBJ2-5 in persistent disease. It was possible that the small sample size reduced accuracy.

This clonotype was recorded at least ten times. The antigen is unknown. Both iRepertoire HTBI primers and Arm-PCR of CDR3 regions were used to build the TCR beta libraries. Original processing methods: The identification of approximately 62 TRBV and some 15 TRBJ segments was made across samples. TCRdb analysed the multiplex PCR reads with MiXCR anew, one entry per CDR3 protein. TCRdb's processing, not the authors' own work, is the source of the V and J calls. The table records over 450,000 distinct CDR3 sequences, around a fifth of them present only once. Time point noted: persistent/refractory GD, antithyroid drugs over 5 years with positive TRAb. After RNA was extracted from PBMCs, the TCR library was made from it. Blood from the periphery, about 9.7 milliliters in all, was drawn into EDTA tubes. CDR1 is MDHEN and CDR2 is SYDVKM in the germline V gene. The CDR3 spans 15 residues. V was clipped by 4 bases and J by 7 bases, with 19 bases between them.

The clonotype originates from a female donor with Graves disease. The chain recombines TRBV28 with TRBJ2-5; D is ambiguous. The sequences come from peripheral blood mononuclear cells (PBMCs), collected when the disease was refractory, from a patient treated with antithyroid drugs. CDR3 loop: CASSYRLKYPATQYF. The CDR3 DNA sequence: TGTGCCAGCAGTTATAGGCTAAAGTACCCAGCGACCCAGTACTTC.